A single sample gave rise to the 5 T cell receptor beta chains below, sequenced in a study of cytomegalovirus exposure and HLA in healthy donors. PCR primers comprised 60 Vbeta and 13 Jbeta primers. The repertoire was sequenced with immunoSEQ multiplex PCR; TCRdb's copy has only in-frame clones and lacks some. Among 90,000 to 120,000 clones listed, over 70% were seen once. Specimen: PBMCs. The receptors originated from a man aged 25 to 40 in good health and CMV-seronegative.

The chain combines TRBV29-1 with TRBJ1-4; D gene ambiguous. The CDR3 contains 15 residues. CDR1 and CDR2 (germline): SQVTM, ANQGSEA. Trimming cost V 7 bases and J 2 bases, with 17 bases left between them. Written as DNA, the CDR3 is TGCAGCGCAACGAAAGGGTCGGGGACTAATGAAAAACTGTTTTTT. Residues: CSATKGSGTNEKLFF.

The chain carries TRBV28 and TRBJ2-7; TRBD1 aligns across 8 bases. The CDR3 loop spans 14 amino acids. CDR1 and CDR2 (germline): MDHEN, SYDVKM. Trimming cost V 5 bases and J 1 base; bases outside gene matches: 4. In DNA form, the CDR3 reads TGTGCCAGCAGTCCCCGGGACAGGTCCTACGAGCAGTACTTC. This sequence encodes CASSPRDRSYEQYF.

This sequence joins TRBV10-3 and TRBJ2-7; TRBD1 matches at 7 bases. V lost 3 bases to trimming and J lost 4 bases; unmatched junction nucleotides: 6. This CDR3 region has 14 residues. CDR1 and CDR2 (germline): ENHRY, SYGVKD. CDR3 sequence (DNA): TGTGCCATCAGTGAAGGGACAGATGGATACGAGCAGTACTTC. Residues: CAISEGTDGYEQYF.

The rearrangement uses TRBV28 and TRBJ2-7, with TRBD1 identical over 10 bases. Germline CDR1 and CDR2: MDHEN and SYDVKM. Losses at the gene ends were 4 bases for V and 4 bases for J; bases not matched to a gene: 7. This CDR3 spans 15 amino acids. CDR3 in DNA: TGTGCCAGCAGTTCCCCGGGACAGGGGAAGTACGAGCAGTACTTC. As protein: CASSSPGQGKYEQYF.

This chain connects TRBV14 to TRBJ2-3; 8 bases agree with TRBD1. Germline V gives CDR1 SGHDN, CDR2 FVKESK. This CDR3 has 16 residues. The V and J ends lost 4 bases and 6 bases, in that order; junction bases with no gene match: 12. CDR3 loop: CASSRPQTGVFDTQYF. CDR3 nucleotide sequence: TGTGCCAGCAGCCGACCCCAGACAGGGGTTTTCGATACGCAGTATTTT. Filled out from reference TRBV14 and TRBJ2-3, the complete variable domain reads EAGVTQFPSHSVIEKGQTVTLRCDPISGHDNLYWYRRVMGKEIKFLLHFVKESKQDESGMPNNRFLAERTGGTYSTLKVQPAELEDSGVYFCASSRPQTGVFDTQYFGPGTRLTVL.